A selection of T cell receptor beta chains follows, all from one sample in a study of control samples from healthy donors and cancer patients. Generated by immunoSEQ multiplex PCR, the TCRdb table keeps only in-frame clones and is missing some. The sample records about 120,000 clones, 70% to 90% being singletons. Material: blood. The origin of the receptors is a man aged 50 to 60 in good health. CDR3s include the opening cysteine and the closing phenylalanine or tryptophan. Fields, in order: J gene, clone size, D gene, CDR3 length, V gene, CDR3 protein, CDR3 DNA. A D gene is named only where the DNA matches it firmly. Clone size appears in some rows only: once, few, many, or a class for an expanded clone.

J gene: TRBJ1-1
clone size: NA
D gene: TRBD1
CDR3 length: 15
V gene: TRBV6-6
CDR3 protein: CASSPRTGTNTEAFF
CDR3 DNA: TGTGCCAGCAGTCCTAGGACAGGCACGAACACTGAAGCTTTCTTT

J gene: TRBJ2-2
clone size: NA
D gene: NA
CDR3 length: 15
V gene: TRBV19
CDR3 protein: CASSIGTGASGELFF
CDR3 DNA: TGTGCCAGTAGTATAGGAACAGGTGCGTCCGGGGAGCTGTTTTTT

J gene: TRBJ1-1
clone size: NA
D gene: NA
CDR3 length: 14
V gene: TRBV11-2
CDR3 protein: CASSAGIANTEAFF
CDR3 DNA: TGTGCCAGCAGCGCGGGGATCGCGAACACTGAAGCTTTCTTT

J gene: TRBJ1-6
clone size: NA
D gene: TRBD1
CDR3 length: 14
V gene: TRBV3-1/TRBV3-2
CDR3 protein: CASSPGQGNSPLHF
CDR3 DNA: TGTGCCAGCAGCCCGGGACAGGGTAATTCACCCCTCCACTTT

J gene: TRBJ2-5
clone size: NA
D gene: TRBD2
CDR3 length: 14
V gene: TRBV4-1
CDR3 protein: CASSQGREEETQYF
CDR3 DNA: TGCGCCAGCAGCCAAGGACGGGAGGAGGAGACCCAGTACTTC

J gene: TRBJ2-3
clone size: NA
D gene: TRBD1
CDR3 length: 15
V gene: TRBV6-2/TRBV6-3
CDR3 protein: CASSSQGAGTDTQYF
CDR3 DNA: TGTGCCAGCAGTTCACAGGGGGCTGGCACAGATACGCAGTATTTT

J gene: TRBJ2-3
clone size: NA
D gene: TRBD2
CDR3 length: 16
V gene: TRBV5-1
CDR3 protein: CASSFGAGGPSDTQYF
CDR3 DNA: TGCGCCAGCAGCTTCGGGGCGGGGGGGCCCTCAGATACGCAGTATTTT

J gene: TRBJ2-2
clone size: NA
D gene: TRBD1
CDR3 length: 17
V gene: TRBV11-2
CDR3 protein: CASSLIFGTGGTGELFF
CDR3 DNA: TGTGCCAGCAGCTTAATTTTTGGGACAGGGGGCACCGGGGAGCTGTTTTTT

J gene: TRBJ2-3
clone size: NA
D gene: TRBD2
CDR3 length: 14
V gene: TRBV7-2
CDR3 protein: CASSWDSGASTQYF
CDR3 DNA: TGTGCCAGCAGCTGGGATAGCGGGGCGTCTACGCAGTATTTT

J gene: TRBJ1-4
clone size: once
D gene: NA
CDR3 length: 14
V gene: TRBV7-9
CDR3 protein: CASSAVGTNEKLFF
CDR3 DNA: TGTGCCAGCAGCGCGGTAGGAACTAATGAAAAACTGTTTTTT

J gene: TRBJ1-2
clone size: once
D gene: TRBD1
CDR3 length: 17
V gene: TRBV5-4
CDR3 protein: CASSLGSGGLANYGYTF
CDR3 DNA: TGTGCCAGCAGCTTGGGGTCAGGGGGTCTAGCTAACTATGGCTACACCTTC

J gene: TRBJ1-2
clone size: NA
D gene: TRBD1
CDR3 length: 16
V gene: TRBV18
CDR3 protein: CASSSLGQGAKNGYTF
CDR3 DNA: TGTGCCAGCTCGTCACTAGGACAGGGGGCAAAGAATGGCTACACCTTC

J gene: TRBJ2-7
clone size: NA
D gene: NA
CDR3 length: 14
V gene: TRBV15
CDR3 protein: CATSRDLGDHEQYF
CDR3 DNA: TGTGCCACCAGCAGAGATCTGGGGGACCACGAGCAGTACTTC

J gene: TRBJ1-5
clone size: NA
D gene: NA
CDR3 length: 13
V gene: TRBV10-3
CDR3 protein: CAISEGLDQPQHF
CDR3 DNA: TGTGCCATCAGTGAAGGGCTTGATCAGCCCCAGCATTTT

J gene: TRBJ2-2
clone size: NA
D gene: TRBD2
CDR3 length: 15
V gene: TRBV27
CDR3 protein: CASSFSGRNTGELFF
CDR3 DNA: TGTGCCAGCAGTTTCAGCGGGAGAAACACCGGGGAGCTGTTTTTT

J gene: TRBJ1-2
clone size: NA
D gene: NA
CDR3 length: 15
V gene: TRBV9
CDR3 protein: CASSTRTEQPYGYTF
CDR3 DNA: TGTGCCAGCAGCACCCGGACAGAACAACCTTATGGCTACACCTTC

J gene: TRBJ2-1
clone size: NA
D gene: NA
CDR3 length: 15
V gene: TRBV5-1
CDR3 protein: CASSLNGGGGNEQFF
CDR3 DNA: TGCGCCAGCAGCTTAAACGGGGGAGGGGGCAATGAGCAGTTCTTC

J gene: TRBJ2-2
clone size: NA
D gene: NA
CDR3 length: 11
V gene: TRBV14
CDR3 protein: CASSQIGELFF
CDR3 DNA: TGTGCCAGCAGCCAAATCGGGGAGCTGTTTTTT

J gene: TRBJ1-2
clone size: NA
D gene: NA
CDR3 length: 16
V gene: TRBV7-8
CDR3 protein: CASSLGGRAGFGGYTF
CDR3 DNA: TGTGCCAGCAGCTTAGGGGGCAGGGCAGGTTTCGGTGGCTACACCTTC

J gene: TRBJ2-7
clone size: NA
D gene: NA
CDR3 length: 15
V gene: TRBV5-1
CDR3 protein: CASSLGTAGAYEQYF
CDR3 DNA: TGCGCCAGCAGCTTGGGGACGGCTGGCGCCTACGAGCAGTACTTC

J gene: TRBJ2-2
clone size: NA
D gene: NA
CDR3 length: 13
V gene: TRBV11-3
CDR3 protein: CASSFGYTGELFF
CDR3 DNA: TGTGCCAGCAGCTTTGGGTACACCGGGGAGCTGTTTTTT

J gene: TRBJ1-3
clone size: once
D gene: TRBD1
CDR3 length: 15
V gene: TRBV11-2
CDR3 protein: CASSQTGGSGNTIYF
CDR3 DNA: TGTGCCAGCAGTCAGACAGGGGGCTCTGGAAACACCATATATTTT

J gene: TRBJ2-5
clone size: once
D gene: TRBD2
CDR3 length: 16
V gene: TRBV4-2
CDR3 protein: CASSQQLAGTGETQYF
CDR3 DNA: TGTGCCAGCAGCCAGCAACTAGCGGGGACGGGGGAGACCCAGTACTTC

J gene: TRBJ1-2
clone size: few
D gene: NA
CDR3 length: 16
V gene: TRBV10-3
CDR3 protein: CAISVGVTGANYGYTF
CDR3 DNA: TGTGCCATCAGCGTGGGGGTTACGGGAGCTAACTATGGCTACACCTTC

J gene: TRBJ2-1
clone size: NA
D gene: NA
CDR3 length: 12
V gene: TRBV9
CDR3 protein: CASSPYYNEQFF
CDR3 DNA: TGTGCCAGCAGCCCGTACTACAATGAGCAGTTCTTC

J gene: TRBJ2-5
clone size: NA
D gene: TRBD2
CDR3 length: 15
V gene: TRBV5-4
CDR3 protein: CASSRTSGEQETQYF
CDR3 DNA: TGTGCCAGCAGCCGGACTAGCGGGGAACAAGAGACCCAGTACTTC